The 27 T cell receptor beta chains in this list originate from one sample, sequenced in a study of T-cell reconstitution after alpha-beta-depleted transplantation in children. Using unique molecular identifiers, the investigators prepared the TCRbeta library. MiXCR, run by TCRdb on the PCR reads, gives a single entry per CDR3 protein. The sample carries approximately 640,000 distinct CDR3 sequences, around 16% recorded once. Sequencing was performed on PBMCs from the stem cell graft donor, taken from the stem cell graft. Receptor source: a human donor who donated a stem cell graft to a child with acute myeloid leukemia.

V is TRBV18 and J is TRBJ1-1; TRBD1 matches at 7 bases. The V gene end was trimmed by 3 bases and the J gene end by 2 bases; junction bases not matched to a gene: 3. CDR1 KGHSH and CDR2 LQKENI come from the germline V gene. The CDR3 is made up of 14 amino acids. CDR3 nucleotide sequence: TGTGCCAGCTCACCTCGGGACAGCAACACTGAAGCTTTCTTT. As protein: CASSPRDSNTEAFF.

This clonotype was detected many times. The chain carries TRBV5-1 and TRBJ2-1, with D uncertain. Deletions cut 8 bases from V and 0 bases from J, with 6 bases between. The CDR3 totals 12 residues. The germline V gene has CDR1 SGHRS and CDR2 YFSETQ. CDR3 DNA: TGCGCCAGTGGCCACTCCTACAATGAGCAGTTCTTC. Encoded protein: CASGHSYNEQFF.

The sample holds one count of this clonotype. This chain joins TRBV7-8 and TRBJ2-5; D call uncertain. Germline CDR1 is SGHVS and CDR2 is FQNEAQ. V was trimmed by 6 bases and J by 3 bases, leaving 11 bases between them. The CDR3 runs 13 residues. The CDR3 nucleotides are TGTGCCAGCAGATCTACTCACGAAGAGACCCAGTACTTC. Translating gives CASRSTHEETQYF.

This clonotype was recorded a few times. V gene TRBV7-9 combines with J gene TRBJ1-1; 8 bases agree with TRBD1. Trimming took 4 bases from V and 1 from J; bases not matched to a gene: 5. Germline lookup yields CDR1 SEHNR and CDR2 FQNEAQ (reference sequence). The CDR3 is made up of 15 amino acids. The CDR3 protein is CASSSWTGRNTEAFF. The DNA for the CDR3 is TGTGCCAGCAGCTCCTGGACAGGGAGGAACACTGAAGCTTTCTTT. The full variable domain, rest sourced from reference TRBV7-9 and TRBJ1-1, is DTGVSQNPRHKITKRGQNVTFRCDPISEHNRLYWYRQTLGQGPEFLTYFQNEAQLEKSRLLSDRFSAERPKGSFSTLEIQRTEQGDSAMYLCASSSWTGRNTEAFFGQGTRLTVV.

With respect to this clonotype: A read error is possible here, since a much larger clone lies one base away. The chain recombines TRBV7-2 with TRBJ2-7; D possibly corresponds to TRBD1 (6 bases). CDR3 length: 15 residues. Germline CDR1 reads SGHTA; CDR2 reads FQGNSA. The CDR3 here is CASSLVRTATYEPYF. The CDR3 region has the DNA TGTGCCAGCAGCTTAGTGAGGACAGCGACCTACGAGCCGTACTTC.

The V call is TRBV20-1, the J call TRBJ1-3; 7 nucleotides line up with TRBD1. In germline, CDR1 is DFQATT, CDR2 SNEGSKA (reference sequence). J was trimmed by 2 bases and V by 4 bases; bases with no gene match: 2. This CDR3 has 13 amino acids. CDR3 residues: CSATGTAGNTIYF. The DNA of the CDR3 is TGCAGTGCTACCGGGACAGCTGGAAACACCATATATTTT.

This clonotype has at least ten counts. The rearrangement uses TRBV5-6 and TRBJ1-6; possible D gene TRBD1, 5 bases. CDR1 is SGHDT and CDR2 is YYEEEE in the germline V gene. There are 18 residues in the CDR3. Trimming took off 1 base at V and 8 bases at J, with 22 bases between the two ends. In DNA form, the CDR3 reads TGTGCCAGCAGCTTGCCCGTCGGGGGACCCTTAGCAGATTCACCCCTCCACTTT. Protein product: CASSLPVGGPLADSPLHF.

This clonotype has just a few counts. V usage is TRBV7-2 and J usage is TRBJ1-5, with 11 nucleotides matching TRBD1. CDR1 and CDR2 (germline): SGHTA, FQGNSA. This CDR3 contains 15 residues. V shed 5 bases, J shed 5 bases, and the junction held 5 bases outside the gene matches. The DNA of the CDR3 is TGTGCCAGCAGCCAGCGGACAGGGGGCGATCAGCCCCAGCATTTT. Its translation is CASSQRTGGDQPQHF. The whole variable domain, filled in from reference TRBV7-2 and TRBJ1-5, reads GAGVSQSPSNKVTEKGKDVELRCDPISGHTALYWYRQSLGQGLEFLIYFQGNSAPDKSGLPSDRFSAERTGGSVSTLTIQRTQQEDSAVYLCASSQRTGGDQPQHFGDGTRLSIL.

The V and J genes are TRBV4-2 and TRBJ2-2, with D possibly TRBD2 on 6 matching bases. In germline, CDR1 is LGHNA, CDR2 YNFKEQ. This CDR3 comprises 15 residues. V lost 0 bases and J 8 bases, leaving 13 bases between the germline ends. Here the CDR3 DNA reads TGTGCCAGCAGCCAAGATAAGGCGGGGAAAGGGGAGCTGTTTTTT. Protein sequence: CASSQDKAGKGELFF.

This clonotype was counted a few times. The chain uses TRBV29-1 and TRBJ2-5; TRBD2 might be the D (7 bases). Trimming took 8 bases from V and 4 from J, leaving 20 bases between them. The V gene's germline CDR1 is SQVTM and CDR2 ANQGSEA. The CDR3 covers 14 residues. The CDR3 coding sequence is TGCAGCTTCACTATCATGGGGGGGCGAGAGACCCAGTACTTC. Translated: CSFTIMGGRETQYF.

The V gene is TRBV5-1, the J gene TRBJ2-4; 11 bases are a match to TRBD2. The length of the CDR3 is 15 residues. Unmatched junction bases numbered 5, after V lost 3 bases and J lost 6 bases. Germline loops: CDR1 SGHRS, CDR2 YFSETQ. CDR3 sequence (DNA): TGCGCCAGCAGCTCGGAGGGGACTAGCGGAAACATTCAGTACTTC. As protein: CASSSEGTSGNIQYF.

The rearrangement joins TRBV20-1 to TRBJ2-1; D is perhaps TRBD2 (6 bases). The germline V gene has CDR1 DFQATT and CDR2 SNEGSKA (reference sequence). The CDR3 consists of 15 residues. Between the trimmed V and J ends, which lost 0 bases and 4 bases, there was a span of 13 bases. This chain's CDR3 is CSAREGAGSYNEQFF. CDR3 nucleotides: TGCAGTGCTAGAGAAGGTGCGGGGTCTTACAATGAGCAGTTCTTC.

The chain carries TRBV20-1 and TRBJ2-2, with 7 bases fitting TRBD2. Germline V CDR1 and CDR2: DFQATT, SNEGSKA (reference sequence). This CDR3 is built from 17 residues. Trimming at V came to 5 bases and at J to 2 bases, leaving 14 bases not matched to a gene. Written as DNA, the CDR3 is TGCAGTGCTCGAGCTGCGGGAGCTAGGGTTAACACCGGGGAGCTGTTTTTT. This encodes CSARAAGARVNTGELFF.

The chain combines TRBV12-3 or TRBV12-4 with TRBJ1-2; 7 positions match TRBD1. The CDR3 sequence is 12 residues long. Unmatched junction bases numbered 4, after V lost 5 bases and J lost 7 bases. The CDR3 DNA sequence: TGTGCCAGCAGTCTGGGACAGAGTGGCTACACCTTC. This sequence encodes CASSLGQSGYTF.

This clonotype was detected a few times. The chain links TRBV12-3 or TRBV12-4 to TRBJ1-6, with 7 bases identical to TRBD1. CDR3 length equals 16 residues. Unmatched junction bases numbered 11, after V lost 2 bases and J lost 10 bases. The CDR3 sequence: CASSLIFRQGGSPLHF. CDR3 nucleotides: TGTGCCAGCAGTTTAATTTTCAGACAGGGAGGCTCACCCCTCCACTTT.

The rearrangement uses TRBV7-8 and TRBJ1-5, with a possible D match to TRBD1 (5 bases). Between the trimmed V and J ends, which lost 1 base and 7 bases, there was a span of 11 bases. There are 14 residues in the CDR3. CDR1 is SGHVS and CDR2 is FQNEAQ in the germline V gene. The CDR3 nucleotides are TGTGCCAGCAGCTTAGAACAGGAGGACCAGCCCCAGCATTTT. The encoded protein is CASSLEQEDQPQHF.

This clonotype was counted a few times. The chain combines TRBV24-1 with TRBJ2-5; D possibly corresponds to TRBD1 (6 bases). Germline V gives CDR1 KGHDR, CDR2 SFDVKD. The CDR3 totals 16 residues. The V end lost 4 bases, the J end lost 5 bases, and 19 bases lay between the germline ends. Here the CDR3 reads CATSDQTPTTGETQYF. Written as DNA, the CDR3 is TGTGCCACCAGTGACCAAACACCGACAACAGGGGAGACCCAGTACTTC.

This clonotype was seen repeatedly, ten times or more. This chain connects TRBV20-1 to TRBJ2-2, with 13 bases that match TRBD2. J was trimmed by 0 bases and V by 2 bases; bases with no gene match: 9. Looked up from germline, CDR1 is DFQATT and CDR2 is SNEGSKA (reference sequence). The CDR3 is 19 residues long. The CDR3 DNA is TGCAGTGCTAGACTCGGGACTAGCGGGGTTAAGACGAACACCGGGGAGCTGTTTTTT. Translated: CSARLGTSGVKTNTGELFF.

This sequence joins TRBV10-2 and TRBJ1-4; no definite D call. Germline V gene data show CDR1 as WSHSY and CDR2 as SAAADI. V lost 4 bases to trimming and J lost 1 base, with 13 bases between them. CDR3 length: 16 residues. In DNA, the CDR3 is TGCGCCAGCAGTGTGGGCAGCGTGAGAACTAATGAAAAACTGTTTTTT. Its protein product is CASSVGSVRTNEKLFF.

This chain links TRBV12-3 or TRBV12-4 with TRBJ2-4; 7 bases line up with TRBD1. V shed 5 bases and J 5 bases; nucleotides not matched to a gene: 6. The CDR3 has 14 residues. The CDR3 nucleotides are TGTGCCAGCAGTCACGGGACAGCAGAAAACATTCAGTACTTC. The encoded protein is CASSHGTAENIQYF.

The J gene is TRBJ2-1, the V gene TRBV6-5; possible D gene TRBD2, 6 bases. The CDR3 runs 15 residues. The V gene's germline CDR1 is MNHEY and CDR2 SVGAGI. V lost 2 bases and J 3 bases, leaving 11 bases between the germline ends. CDR3 sequence: CASSYEGLFYNEQFF. CDR3 sequence (DNA): TGTGCCAGCAGTTACGAGGGACTCTTCTACAATGAGCAGTTCTTC.

This clonotype was detected a few times. J is TRBJ2-1 and V is TRBV20-1; possible D gene TRBD2, 5 bases. Deletions cut 3 bases from V and 10 bases from J, with 19 bases between. Germline V gene data show CDR1 as DFQATT and CDR2 as SNEGSKA (reference sequence). The CDR3 length is 14 residues. The CDR3 loop is CSASLRSGPREQFF. In DNA, the CDR3 is TGCAGTGCTAGTCTTAGGAGCGGACCGAGGGAGCAGTTCTTC.

The chain employs TRBV6-2 or TRBV6-3 and TRBJ1-2; D possibly corresponds to TRBD1 (5 bases). The CDR3 has 13 residues. CDR1 is MNHEY, CDR2 SVGEGT, per germline. Between the trimmed V and J ends, which lost 8 bases and 0 bases, there was a span of 10 bases. The CDR3: CASRRAANYGYTF. CDR3 in DNA: TGTGCCAGCCGCAGGGCCGCTAACTATGGCTACACCTTC.

This clonotype was detected many times. The chain carries TRBV20-1 and TRBJ2-2; 7 nucleotides agree with TRBD2. V was clipped by 6 bases and J by 3 bases; unmatched bases: 7. The germline gives CDR1 DFQATT, CDR2 SNEGSKA (reference sequence). CDR3 length: 14 amino acids. The CDR3 sequence: CSAKGGMDTGELFF. The CDR3 bases are TGCAGTGCAAAGGGAGGGATGGACACCGGGGAGCTGTTTTTT.

The chain has TRBV20-1 and TRBJ1-6; 7 bases align to TRBD1. The CDR3 extends over 16 amino acids. Germline CDR1 DFQATT, CDR2 SNEGSKA (reference sequence). J gave up 4 bases and V 1 base, and 7 bases lay outside the gene matches. CDR3 sequence: CSARVAAGGYNSPLHF. The CDR3 nucleotides are TGCAGTGCTAGAGTTGCTGCAGGGGGTTATAATTCACCCCTCCACTTT.

There are many counts of this clonotype. The chain combines TRBV29-1 with TRBJ1-2; TRBD1 might be the D (5 bases). Germline V gene lookup returns CDR1 SQVTM and CDR2 ANQGSEA. This CDR3 contains 13 residues. Trimming took 1 base from V and 8 from J, leaving 14 bases between them. Here the CDR3 DNA reads TGCAGCGTTGAAGTCTACCTAGGGGAGGGCTACACCTTC. It yields the protein CSVEVYLGEGYTF.

This clonotype turned up a few times. This chain connects TRBV7-9 to TRBJ2-1; 11 nucleotides align to TRBD2. In germline, CDR1 is SEHNR, CDR2 FQNEAQ (reference sequence). The CDR3 is 15 amino acids. The ends lost 4 bases at V and 8 bases at J; junction bases unmatched: 7. The DNA of the CDR3 is TGTGCCAGCAGCTACGGGACTAGCGGTCGCGATGAGCAGTTCTTC. Translating gives CASSYGTSGRDEQFF.